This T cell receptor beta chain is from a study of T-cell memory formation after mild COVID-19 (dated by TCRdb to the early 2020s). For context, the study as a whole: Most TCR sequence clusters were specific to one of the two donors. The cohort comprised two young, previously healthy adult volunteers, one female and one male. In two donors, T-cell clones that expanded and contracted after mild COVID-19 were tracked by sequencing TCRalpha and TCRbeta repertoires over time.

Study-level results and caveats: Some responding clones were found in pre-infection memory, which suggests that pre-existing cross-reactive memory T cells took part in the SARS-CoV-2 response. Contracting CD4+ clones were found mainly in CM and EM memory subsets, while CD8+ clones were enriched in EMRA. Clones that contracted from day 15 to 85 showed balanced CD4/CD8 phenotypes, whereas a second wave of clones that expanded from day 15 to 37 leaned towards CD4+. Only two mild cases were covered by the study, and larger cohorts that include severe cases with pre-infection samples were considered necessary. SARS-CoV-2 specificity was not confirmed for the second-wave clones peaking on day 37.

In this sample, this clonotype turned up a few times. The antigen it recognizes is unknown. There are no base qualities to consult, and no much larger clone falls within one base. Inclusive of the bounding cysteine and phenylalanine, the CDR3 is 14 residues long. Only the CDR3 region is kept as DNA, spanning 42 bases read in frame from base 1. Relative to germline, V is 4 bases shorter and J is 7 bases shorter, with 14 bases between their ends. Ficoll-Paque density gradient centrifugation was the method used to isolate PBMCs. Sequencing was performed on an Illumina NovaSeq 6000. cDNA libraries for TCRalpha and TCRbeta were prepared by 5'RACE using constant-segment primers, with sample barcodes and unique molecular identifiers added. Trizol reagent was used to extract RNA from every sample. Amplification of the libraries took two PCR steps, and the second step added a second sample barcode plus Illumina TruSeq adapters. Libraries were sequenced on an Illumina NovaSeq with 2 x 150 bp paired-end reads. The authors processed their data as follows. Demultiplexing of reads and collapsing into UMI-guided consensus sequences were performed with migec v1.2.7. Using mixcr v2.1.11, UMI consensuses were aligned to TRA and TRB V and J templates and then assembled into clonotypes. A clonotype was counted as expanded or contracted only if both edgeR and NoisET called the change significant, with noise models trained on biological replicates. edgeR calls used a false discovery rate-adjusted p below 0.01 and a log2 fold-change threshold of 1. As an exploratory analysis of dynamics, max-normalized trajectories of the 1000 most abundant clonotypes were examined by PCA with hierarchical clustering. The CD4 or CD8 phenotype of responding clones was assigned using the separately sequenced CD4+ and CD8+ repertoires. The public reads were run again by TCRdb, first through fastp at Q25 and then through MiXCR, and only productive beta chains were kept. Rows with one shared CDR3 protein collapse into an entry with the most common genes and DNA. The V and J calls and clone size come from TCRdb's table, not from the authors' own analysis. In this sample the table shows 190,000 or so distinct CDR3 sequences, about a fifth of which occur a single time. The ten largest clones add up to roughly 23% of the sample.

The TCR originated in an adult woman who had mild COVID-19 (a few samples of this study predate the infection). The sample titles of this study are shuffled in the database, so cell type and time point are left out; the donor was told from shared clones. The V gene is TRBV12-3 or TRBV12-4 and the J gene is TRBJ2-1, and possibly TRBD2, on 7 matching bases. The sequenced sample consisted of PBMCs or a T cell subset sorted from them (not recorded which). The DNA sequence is TGTGCCAGCAGTTGGGTGGGAGGGGGGAATGAGCAGTTCTTC. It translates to CASSWVGGGNEQFF.